This T cell receptor beta chain originates from a study of identical twins. This clonotype was seen only a few times. Its antigen is as yet unknown. The length of the CDR3 is 11 residues. Trimming shortened V by 3 bases and J by 8 bases, and 5 bases separated the two germline ends. TCRdb used MiXCR to reprocess the 5' RACE reads, holding one entry per CDR3 protein. The sample includes under 800,000 distinct CDR3 sequences, 21% of them seen just once. Study-level results: Interpretation of the results relied on cross-sectional statistical analysis and not on following the same donors.

The same specimen was also included in a second study, on T cells expressing NK-cell markers. This second study says: Sorted CD3+CD56-NKG2C+, CD3+CD56+NKG2C- and CD3+CD56+NKG2C+ T cells were the source of the TCR beta repertoires. Sorting was limited to alpha-beta TCR-expressing T cells with an anti-gamma-delta TCR antibody in several experiments.

The clonotype originates from a young woman in good health. Sequences were obtained from PBMCs. V is TRBV12-3 or TRBV12-4 and J is TRBJ2-1, with D uncertain. The CDR3 region is CASSLRYEQFF. The CDR3 coding sequence is TGTGCCAGCAGTTTGAGGTATGAGCAGTTCTTC.